This entry describes one TCR beta chain. Its specificity is not known. The junction departs from germline at one end; a sequencing error may be responsible. This record comes from a study of cytomegalovirus exposure and HLA in healthy donors. Study as a whole: Most donors, just over 80% of roughly 400 genotyped, fell in the Caucasian-associated ancestry cluster.

Donors sampled were nominally healthy, though unrecorded immune exposures were likely. CDR3 length equals 13 residues. Per germline, CDR1 SEHNR and CDR2 FQNEAQ (reference sequence). Study findings and constraints: A few chains tied to CMV proved CMV antigen-specific in vitro. Association of some 18,000 TCR beta sequences with HLA alleles was found at 0.05 false discovery rate in a later analysis.

Primers: 60 Vbeta forward and 13 Jbeta reverse. The method was immunoSEQ multiplex PCR; TCRdb's version includes in-frame clones alone and lacks a portion of them. The top ten clones hold more than 0.55% of a sample with 150,000 to 200,000 clones, roughly 85% of them seen once. The sequence came from a woman aged 40 to 50 in good health and CMV-seronegative. J is TRBJ2-7 and V is TRBV7-9; D call uncertain. The sequencing sample was made of PBMCs. The CDR3 DNA reads TGTTCCAGCAGCGCGAGAACCCGCTACGAGCAGTACTTC. This codes for CSSSARTRYEQYF.